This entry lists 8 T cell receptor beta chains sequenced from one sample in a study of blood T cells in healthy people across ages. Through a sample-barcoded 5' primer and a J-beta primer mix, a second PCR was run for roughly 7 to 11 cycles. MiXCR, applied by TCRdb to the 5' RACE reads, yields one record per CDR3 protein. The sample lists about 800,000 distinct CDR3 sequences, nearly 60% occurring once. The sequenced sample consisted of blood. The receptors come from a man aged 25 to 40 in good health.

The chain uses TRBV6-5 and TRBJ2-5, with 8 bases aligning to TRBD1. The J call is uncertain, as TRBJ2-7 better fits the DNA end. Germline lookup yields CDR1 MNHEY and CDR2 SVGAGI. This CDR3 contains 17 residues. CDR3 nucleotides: TGTGCCAGCAGTTACTCCAAGGGGTCGGGACAGGTCCACGAGCAGTACTTC. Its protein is CASSYSKGSGQVHEQYF.

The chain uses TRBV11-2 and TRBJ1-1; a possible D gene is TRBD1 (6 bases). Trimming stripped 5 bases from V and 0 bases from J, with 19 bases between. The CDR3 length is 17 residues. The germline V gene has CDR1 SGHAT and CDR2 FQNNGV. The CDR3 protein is CASSPYGGQGVNTEAFF. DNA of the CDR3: TGTGCCAGCAGCCCCTACGGGGGCCAAGGGGTGAACACTGAAGCTTTCTTT.

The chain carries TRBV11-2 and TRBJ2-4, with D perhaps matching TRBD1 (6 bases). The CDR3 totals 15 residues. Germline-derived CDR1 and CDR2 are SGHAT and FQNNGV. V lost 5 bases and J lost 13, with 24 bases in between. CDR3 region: CASSLGNKAKGEQYF. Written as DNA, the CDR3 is TGTGCCAGCAGCCTCGGGAACAAGGCGAAGGGGGAGCAGTACTTC.

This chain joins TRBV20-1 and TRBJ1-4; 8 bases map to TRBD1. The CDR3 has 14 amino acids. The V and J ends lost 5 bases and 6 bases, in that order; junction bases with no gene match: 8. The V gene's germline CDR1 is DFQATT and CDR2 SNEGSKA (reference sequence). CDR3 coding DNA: TGCAGTGCTCTAAGAGACAGGGGTCATGAAAAACTGTTTTTT. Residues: CSALRDRGHEKLFF.

CDR3 bases: TGTGCCAGCAGCCCGACCCTAGGACTAGCGGGGACCTACGAGCAGTACTTC. Its protein is CASSPTLGLAGTYEQYF. The rearrangement uses TRBV7-6 and TRBJ2-7; TRBD2 aligns across 12 bases. V lost 5 bases, J lost 2 bases, and 10 bases stayed unmatched. This CDR3 contains 17 residues. Germline CDR1 reads SGHVS; CDR2 reads FNYEAQ.

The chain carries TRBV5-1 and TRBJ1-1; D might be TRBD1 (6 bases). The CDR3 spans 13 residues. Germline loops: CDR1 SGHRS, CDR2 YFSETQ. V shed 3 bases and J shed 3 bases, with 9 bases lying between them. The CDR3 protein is CASSWTADTEAFF. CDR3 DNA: TGCGCCAGCAGCTGGACAGCGGACACTGAAGCTTTCTTT.

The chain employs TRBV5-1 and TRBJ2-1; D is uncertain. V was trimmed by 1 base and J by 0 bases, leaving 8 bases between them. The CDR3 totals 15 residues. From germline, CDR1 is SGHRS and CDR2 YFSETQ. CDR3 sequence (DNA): TGCGCCAGCAGCTTGATCGAGAGCTCCTACAATGAGCAGTTCTTC. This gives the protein CASSLIESSYNEQFF.

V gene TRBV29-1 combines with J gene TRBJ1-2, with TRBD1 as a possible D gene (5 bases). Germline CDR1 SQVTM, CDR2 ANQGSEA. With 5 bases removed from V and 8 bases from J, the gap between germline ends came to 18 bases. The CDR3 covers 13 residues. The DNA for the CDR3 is TGCAGCGTTTGGTCCAGGGCGGTCGGGGGCTACACCTTC. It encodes CSVWSRAVGGYTF.